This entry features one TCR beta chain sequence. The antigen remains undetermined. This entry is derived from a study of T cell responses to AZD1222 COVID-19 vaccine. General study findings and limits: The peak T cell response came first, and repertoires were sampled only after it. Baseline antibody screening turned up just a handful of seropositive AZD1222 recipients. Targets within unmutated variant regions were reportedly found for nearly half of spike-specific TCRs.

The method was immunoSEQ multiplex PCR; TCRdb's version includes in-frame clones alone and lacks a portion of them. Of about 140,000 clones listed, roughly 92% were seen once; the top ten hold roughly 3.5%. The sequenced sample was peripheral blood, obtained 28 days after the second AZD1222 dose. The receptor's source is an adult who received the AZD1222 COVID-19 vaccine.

The CDR3 spells CASSLFPPSGSTDTQYF. The CDR3 region has the DNA TGTGCCAGCAGTTTATTCCCTCCTAGCGGGAGCACAGATACGCAGTATTTT. The chain recombines TRBV28 with TRBJ2-3, with 8 positions matching TRBD2. V was pared by 1 base and J by 0 bases, with 6 bases of the junction left unmatched. This CDR3 contains 17 residues. Germline V gene data show CDR1 as MDHEN and CDR2 as SYDVKM. The full variable domain, rest sourced from reference TRBV28 and TRBJ2-3, is DVKVTQSSRYLVKRTGEKVFLECVQDMDHENMFWYRQDPGLGLRLIYFSYDVKMKEKGDIPEGYSVSREKKERFSLILESASTNQTSMYLCASSLFPPSGSTDTQYFGPGTRLTVL.